These 20 T cell receptor beta chains share one sample of origin, sequenced in a study of blood T cells in healthy people across ages. PCR was performed a second time for roughly 7 to 11 cycles using a sample-barcoded 5' primer and a J-beta primer mix. TCRdb re-called the 5' RACE reads through MiXCR, storing one row per CDR3 protein. The sample yields about 1.1 million distinct CDR3 sequences, around two fifths seen once. The sample consisted of blood. These receptor sequences come from a young man in good health.

The chain links TRBV9 to TRBJ2-2; TRBD2 agrees at 10 bases. V lost 0 bases, J lost 2 bases, and 4 bases stayed unmatched. The V gene's germline CDR1 is SGDLS and CDR2 YYNGEE. The CDR3 is made up of 17 amino acids. The CDR3 region has the DNA TGTGCCAGCAGCGTAGCTAGCGGGGGCGTTAACACCGGGGAGCTGTTTTTT. Translating it yields CASSVASGGVNTGELFF.

The chain is built from TRBV7-2 and TRBJ2-5; TRBD1 agrees at 8 bases. The CDR3 runs 14 residues. Germline CDR1 and CDR2: SGHTA and FQGNSA. With 4 bases clipped from V and 3 bases from J, the junction kept 4 bases outside the gene matches. CDR3 region: CASSSDREEETQYF. The DNA for the CDR3 is TGTGCCAGCAGCTCGGACAGGGAAGAAGAGACCCAGTACTTC.

As to this clonotype: One end of the junction is discordant with germline, which a read error may explain. The chain has TRBV5-1 and TRBJ1-4, with 8 positions matching TRBD1. The CDR3 spans 15 residues. Germline V lookup: CDR1 SGHRS, CDR2 YFSETQ. The DNA of the CDR3 is TGTGCCAGCAGCTTAGCTGGGACAGGAAATGAAAAACTGTTTTTT. Encoded protein: CASSLAGTGNEKLFF.

This clonotype turned up a few times. The chain combines TRBV18 with TRBJ2-5; D is undetermined. Trimming removed 2 bases at V and 5 bases at J, with 9 bases between. The CDR3 sequence is 13 residues long. CDR1 is KGHSH and CDR2 is LQKENI in the germline V gene. CDR3 region: CASSPNLPETQYF. CDR3 in DNA: TGTGCCAGCTCACCAAACCTCCCGGAGACCCAGTACTTC. The full variable domain, completed using reference TRBV18 and TRBJ2-5, is NAGVMQNPRHLVRRRGQEARLRCSPMKGHSHVYWYRQLPEEGLKFMVYLQKENIIDESGMPKERFSAEFPKEGPSILRIQQVVRGDSAAYFCASSPNLPETQYFGPGTRLLVL.

This clonotype has just a few counts. The chain carries TRBV12-3 or TRBV12-4 and TRBJ1-2; a weak D match, TRBD1 (5 bases). The V end was cut by 4 bases, the J end by 3 bases, with 15 bases between. The CDR3 extends over 15 amino acids. The CDR3 here is CASSYGGVSYYGYTF. CDR3 in DNA: TGTGCCAGCAGTTACGGAGGGGTTTCGTACTATGGCTACACCTTC.

The sample holds a few counts of this clonotype. J is TRBJ1-2 and V is TRBV29-1; 9 bases agree with TRBD1. With V trimmed by 6 bases and J by 5 bases, 22 bases remained unmatched. Germline lookup yields CDR1 SQVTM and CDR2 ANQGSEA. The CDR3 extends over 18 amino acids. CDR3 loop: CSVGGLGTGLPAGYGYTF. The CDR3 nucleotides are TGCAGCGTAGGGGGCCTCGGGACAGGGTTACCGGCGGGTTATGGCTACACCTTC.

V and J are TRBV4-3 and TRBJ2-1; 14 bases are a match to TRBD2. This CDR3 region has 16 residues. Germline CDR1 is LGHNA and CDR2 is YSLEER. Trimming at V came to 3 bases and at J to 5 bases, leaving 3 bases not matched to a gene. In DNA form, the CDR3 reads TGCGCCAGCAGCCACCCGACTAGCGGGGGGGACAATGAGCAGTTCTTC. Its translation is CASSHPTSGGDNEQFF.

The rearrangement links TRBV20-1 to TRBJ2-7; 7 positions agree with TRBD2. Germline CDR1 DFQATT, CDR2 SNEGSKA (reference sequence). This CDR3 has 15 residues. Unmatched junction bases numbered 5, after V lost 0 bases and J lost 0 bases. The CDR3 here is CSARDGGESSYEQYF. As DNA, the CDR3 is TGCAGTGCTAGAGATGGGGGGGAAAGCTCCTACGAGCAGTACTTC.

CDR3 amino acids: CASSHPGQSGTEAFF. The CDR3 DNA sequence: TGTGCCAGCAGCCACCCAGGACAGTCGGGCACTGAAGCTTTCTTT. The rearrangement links TRBV5-5 to TRBJ1-1; possible D gene TRBD1, 6 bases. The CDR3 covers 15 residues. V dropped 4 bases and J dropped 4 bases, with 17 bases sitting between them. Germline lookup yields CDR1 SGHKS and CDR2 YYEKEE (reference sequence). Full variable domain (outside the CDR3, taken from reference TRBV5-5 and TRBJ1-1): DAGVTQSPTHLIKTRGQQVTLRCSPISGHKSVSWYQQVLGQGPQFIFQYYEKEERGRGNFPDRFSARQFPNYSSELNVNALLLGDSALYLCASSHPGQSGTEAFFGQGTRLTVV.

In this sample, this clonotype turned up a few times. This chain uses TRBV16 with TRBJ1-4; D perhaps matches TRBD1 (5 bases). V was shortened by 4 bases and J by 8 bases, with 17 bases between the two germline ends. Germline V gene data show CDR1 as KGHSY and CDR2 as FQNENV. The CDR3 covers 15 residues. CDR3 sequence (DNA): TGTGCCAGCAGCCTGCGGGGGGAAGGGCGAGAAAAACTGTTTTTT. It specifies CASSLRGEGREKLFF.

In its sample, this clonotype was seen many times. CDR3: CASRAGSYGYTF. The CDR3 DNA reads TGTGCCAGCAGGGCCGGGAGCTATGGCTACACCTTC. This chain connects TRBV12-3 or TRBV12-4 to TRBJ1-2; D remains unclear. The CDR3 spans 12 residues. V was shortened by 6 bases and J by 4 bases, with 9 bases between the two germline ends.

The V call is TRBV4-2, the J call TRBJ1-1, with unresolved D. The CDR3 consists of 16 residues. Per germline, CDR1 LGHNA and CDR2 YNFKEQ. V lost 0 bases, J lost 0 bases, and 11 bases lay in between. The DNA of the CDR3 is TGTGCCAGCAGCCAAGATAATCGGCTACTGAACACTGAAGCTTTCTTT. It specifies CASSQDNRLLNTEAFF.

The rearrangement joins TRBV29-1 to TRBJ2-5; the D call may be TRBD1 or TRBD2 (5 bases each). Germline CDR1 is SQVTM and CDR2 is ANQGSEA. The ends were cut back, 0 bases at V and 11 bases at J, with 22 bases in the middle. CDR3 length equals 15 residues. In DNA form, the CDR3 reads TGCAGCGTTGAAGATGCGCAGGGACCCTACAATGAGCAGTACTTC. Its translation: CSVEDAQGPYNEQYF.

The gene calls are TRBV6-5 and TRBJ2-1, with 10 bases matching TRBD2. V gave up 6 bases and J gave up 7 bases; unmatched junction bases: 9. The germline gives CDR1 MNHEY, CDR2 SVGAGI. The CDR3 sequence is 15 residues long. The CDR3 spells CASRTPGLARNEQFF. CDR3 nucleotides: TGTGCCAGCAGAACCCCGGGACTAGCGAGAAATGAGCAGTTCTTC.

Many counts were recorded for this clonotype. V gene TRBV20-1 combines with J gene TRBJ2-3; TRBD2 matches at 8 bases. The length of the CDR3 is 15 residues. The V and J ends lost 5 bases and 6 bases, in that order; junction bases with no gene match: 13. Germline loops: CDR1 DFQATT, CDR2 SNEGSKA (reference sequence). The CDR3 nucleotides are TGCAGTGCTCCAGTAGCGGGGAAACCGGAGGATACGCAGTATTTT. Its protein product is CSAPVAGKPEDTQYF.

This clonotype was observed a few times. J is TRBJ2-3 and V is TRBV20-1; TRBD2 aligns across 7 bases. J lost 2 bases, V lost 1 base, and 12 bases had no gene match. The CDR3 is made up of 17 amino acids. From germline, CDR1 is DFQATT and CDR2 SNEGSKA (reference sequence). The CDR3: CSARVGEAGDPTDTQYF. CDR3 DNA: TGCAGTGCTAGAGTGGGTGAGGCGGGGGACCCCACAGATACGCAGTATTTT.

The chain carries TRBV12-3 or TRBV12-4 and TRBJ1-5; the D gene is possibly TRBD1 (5 bases). Trimming took off 5 bases at V and 1 base at J, with 12 bases between the two ends. The CDR3 loop spans 15 amino acids. The CDR3 loop is CASSPQTVSNQPQHF. DNA for the CDR3: TGTGCCAGCAGTCCCCAGACAGTAAGCAATCAGCCCCAGCATTTT.

This clonotype was picked up a small number of times. The chain couples TRBV25-1 to TRBJ2-1; 8 bases agree with TRBD2. This CDR3 region has 15 residues. CDR1 and CDR2 from the germline V gene are MGHDK and SYGVNS. Unmatched junction bases numbered 9, after V lost 1 base and J lost 10 bases. The CDR3 spells CASSESAGDKYEQFF. CDR3 DNA: TGTGCCAGCAGTGAATCAGCGGGGGATAAATACGAGCAGTTCTTC.

The rearrangement joins TRBV6-2 or TRBV6-3 to TRBJ2-2; D gene uncertain. Germline assignment: CDR1 MNHEY and CDR2 SVGEGT. The CDR3 contains 13 residues. V gave up 0 bases and J gave up 4 bases, with 3 bases separating them. The CDR3 reads CASSYSITGELFF. CDR3 coding DNA: TGTGCCAGCAGTTACTCTATCACCGGGGAGCTGTTTTTT.

This clonotype has only a few counts. V gene TRBV7-2 combines with J gene TRBJ2-5, with 9 positions matching TRBD1. The germline V gene has CDR1 SGHTA and CDR2 FQGNSA. The trim removed 0 bases at V and 11 bases at J, leaving 16 bases unmatched. This CDR3 has 17 residues. The CDR3 loop is CASSLAAGQGGYNEQYF. CDR3 bases: TGTGCCAGCAGCTTAGCTGCGGGACAGGGAGGCTACAATGAGCAGTACTTC.